The subject of this entry is one TCR beta chain. Its antigen specificity is not known. No much larger clonotype is one base removed from it; base qualities were not supplied. The germline V gene provides CDR1 KGHSH and CDR2 LQKENI. Cut back by 2 bases and 0 bases, the V and J ends lie 26 bases apart. Its CDR3 holds 21 amino acids, cysteine through phenylalanine. Kept here is only the CDR3 DNA, which spans 63 bases and is read in frame from base 1. The library came from the immunoSEQ multiplex PCR assay. For the multiplex PCR, a mixture combining 60 forward primers for TCR Vbeta segments and 13 reverse primers for TCR Jbeta segments was used. The CDR3 region of rearranged TCR beta genes was amplified from genomic DNA with a multiplex PCR assay. On the Illumina HiSeq System, the amplified TCR beta libraries were sequenced as 87-base-pair reads. The study's processing was this. A later analysis counted about 80 million unique TCR beta chains across the roughly 700 repertoires, and around 12 million of these chains were shared by at least two donors. Raw reads were error-corrected and collapsed into unique sequences with a nearest-neighbor algorithm that merged closely related sequences to remove PCR and sequencing errors. Alignment of CDR3 sequences to IMGT reference sequences was used to assign V, D and J gene segments. For a sequence to be retained, at least a six-nucleotide match to both a V gene segment and a J gene segment was required. Rearrangements were classified as productive when the CDR3 lacked stop codons and remained in frame with V and J, and all other rearrangements were classified as non-productive. Following IMGT convention, CDR3 was defined as the stretch from the second conserved V-encoded cysteine to the conserved J-encoded phenylalanine. The earlier analysis of about 590 of the donors excluded sequences that lacked an unambiguous match to a single V gene segment. In an earlier analysis of 587 of the donors, V segments were called functional above 56.7% productive rearrangements and were called segregating when the between-donor standard deviation exceeded 5%. To diagnose cytomegalovirus status from the catalog of TCR beta chain sequences, a statistical classification framework was built. In a later analysis, V and J genes were assigned by comparing TCR nucleotide sequences against IMGT/GENE-DB human TR gene sequences. The TCRdist pipeline was used in a later analysis to assign CDR3 sequences and most-parsimonious VDJ recombination scenarios. In a later analysis, each TCR beta chain was defined by its CDR3 amino acid sequence together with its V-gene family, and reads lacking a unique V-gene family were excluded. As a way to deal with suspected cross-contamination and a sequencing artifact, a later analysis dropped hundreds of nucleotide sequences that were highly shared and had low generation probability. In a later analysis, a clonal expansion index for each public chain was calculated from normalized within-repertoire ranks of inferred template counts. A later analysis computed generation probabilities with a VDJ recombination model fitted to out-of-frame rearrangements, and checked the results against IGoR. Hypergeometric tests were used in a later analysis to score TCR-TCR, TCR-HLA and TCR-CMV co-occurrence, with a repertoire-size bias correction applied to the TCR pairs. False discovery rates were estimated in a later analysis by permuting HLA or CMV assignments 20 times. In a later analysis, co-occurring TCRs were grouped with DBSCAN, and TCRdist sequence similarity was added when clustering was performed within HLA-allele-positive subsets. Repertoires with fewer than 30,000 or more than 120,000 public chains were left out of co-occurrence clustering, as were about 5 repertoires with anomalous nucleotide sharing. What TCRdb holds here is the immuneACCESS table cut down to in-frame rearrangements. Part of the clones is not present; checked against another copy, under half of the missing clones reflect an unresolved V gene, and the others are unexplained. V and J calls and clone size follow that table, whereas D and trimming were derived from the DNA. The sample table shows around 50,000 clones, and approximately 83% are seen once. Approximately 4.3% of the sample comes from the top ten.

These data are taken from a study of cytomegalovirus exposure and HLA in healthy donors (dated by TCRdb to about 2017). For the wider study: An earlier analysis of about 560 of the donors reported 276 Gb of sequence data and around 120 million unique TCR beta sequences obtained from roughly 170 million T cells. Approximately 310 gigabases of sequencing data and approximately 85 million unique TCR sequences were included in an early release covering over 600 HLA-typed donors. The genetic ancestry cluster associated with self-reported Caucasian donors included approximately 85% of the 300 to 400 genotyped donors. The study aimed to test whether signatures of past pathogen exposure could be identified by cataloging public T cell receptors. The study used immunosequencing to profile the T cell repertoires of 666 subjects and linked those repertoires to cytomegalovirus serostatus. A separate validation cohort of 90 to 150 different subjects was used in addition to the approximately 700-subject first cohort. To predict cytomegalovirus infection status, the study combined high-throughput TCR immunosequencing, statistical association of individual TCRs with disease status, and machine learning. To study patterns of TCR occurrence, a later analysis re-analyzed previously published TCR beta repertoires from under 750 donors and added high-resolution HLA genotyping. In the later analysis, no new phenotypic data were used to find candidate immune exposures; instead, reliance was placed on TCR beta sequences and their occurrence across donors. In an earlier analysis of a few hundred of the donors, high-throughput TCR beta sequencing was used to judge whether each TCR beta V gene segment behaved as functional or pseudogenic. Donor age, sex, ethnicity and CMV serostatus were collected together with the repertoire data. Genome-wide SNP genotypes for about 60% of the 666 donors were used in a later genetic analysis, which treated that subset as a discovery cohort. Every discovery cohort repertoire had been produced on one sequencing platform. Both class I and class II loci were covered by HLA typing, at four-digit resolution. Typing coverage differed by locus: A, B, C, DRB1 and DQB1 were typed in roughly 629-630 donors, DQA1 in about 510, DPA1 in 600 to 610, and DPB1 in roughly 470. Roughly 5 DR-DQ haplotypes were handled as single units for association and clustering, since linkage in the cohort was strong. Across under 500 genotyped donors of the cohort, an average of about 220,000 unique TCR beta nucleotide sequences per donor were sequenced, and roughly 17% of those sequences were non-productive. Broad study findings and their caveats: Some IMGT-functional V segments, including TRBV6-2 and TRBV6-3, could not be distinguished by the 87-base-pair reads and were therefore excluded. Compared with the approximately 710-donor mean, donors in an Asian-associated ancestry cluster had fewer N-insertions in productive TCRs, according to a later genetic analysis. HLA typing was unavailable for some donors at each locus, so association tests used only the typed subset. Because counts were too low, around 18 rarely observed V segments, including chromosome 9 orphons, were left out of the earlier analysis of approximately 500 of the donors. Across donors, most TCR sequences were observed very rarely, whereas some public TCRs were present in many individuals. Cytomegalovirus status was reported to be diagnosed by the classifier with high specificity and sensitivity in both the original and validation cohorts. In vitro tests confirmed that three of the cytomegalovirus-associated TCR beta chains recognize cytomegalovirus antigens. An earlier analysis of around 540 of the donors showed that most TCR beta V segments appeared in productive rearrangements either about 87% or about 30% of the time, which broadly matched IMGT annotations. A group of highly shared sequence variants was considered likely to be a technical artifact of the sequencing pipeline. A later analysis found that most CMV-associated TCR beta chains appeared HLA-restricted, with HLA associations seemingly driven largely by CMV exposure. The authors suggested that the approach could potentially be extended to other disease states and immunological phenotypes. A later analysis reported that several top co-occurrence clusters appeared linked to parvovirus B19, influenza, CMV and Epstein-Barr virus. Roughly uniform sequencing depth across donors was assumed in presence/absence analyses, although this assumption may not hold. When HLA alleles, especially DR and DQ, strongly co-occurred, TCR associations were difficult to assign to individual alleles. A further reported finding was that TCR beta sequences accurately predicted the HLA-A and HLA-B alleles for most subjects in the first cohort. Correlated functional status among segregating V segments might reflect linkage disequilibrium, but an unknown experimental factor could not be ruled out. In a later genetic analysis, a missense DCLRE1C variant was associated with V-gene and J-gene trimming of TCR beta chains, and the association was replicated in an independent cohort. CMV serostatus was the only immune exposure information available for the cohort. The study listed approximately 160 TCR beta chains as associated with cytomegalovirus. In a later analysis, the rate of TCR association differed among HLA loci, with DRB1 alleles having the most associated TCRs and HLA-C alleles having the fewest. A later analysis found that HLA-associated TCR beta chains were more clonally expanded and had lower generation probabilities than equally common non-associated chains. The cohort was sequenced for TCR beta chains only, and without alpha or paired-chain data the features that could be detected were limited. A later analysis associated roughly 17,000 TCR beta sequences with specific HLA alleles at a false discovery rate of 0.05.

In total, just over 650 healthy bone marrow donors made up the cohort. At the time of sampling, all cohort members were nominally healthy, though unrecorded immune exposures were likely present. The donor was CMV seronegative and belonged to the group of several hundred seronegative cohort members. Each donor provided a peripheral blood sample, and peripheral blood mononuclear cells were used for TCR beta sequencing. Genomic DNA extraction from the blood cell samples was performed with the Qiagen DNeasy Blood Extraction Kit. The sequence was collected from a man aged 25-40 years in good health and CMV-seronegative. Sequenced input: PBMCs. The sequence joins TRBV18 to TRBJ1-5; TRBD1 is a possible D gene, resting on 5 matching bases. The CDR3 loop reads CASSPSRETGTSFNSNQPQHF. In nucleotides, the sequence is TGTGCCAGCTCACCAAGCCGCGAGACCGGGACTAGTTTCAATAGCAATCAGCCCCAGCATTTT.